The 13 T cell receptor beta chains below were found in one sample sequenced in a study of OX40 agonist ivuxolimab in advanced cancers. The table came from immunoSEQ multiplex PCR; TCRdb's copy has only in-frame clones and leaves some out. The repertoire holds under 75,000 clones, over 80% seen once, with around 0.78% in the top ten. The sample here was CD4+ or CD8+ T cells sorted from blood, taken in a trial of the OX40 agonist ivuxolimab. All receptors derive from an adult with an advanced solid tumor such as melanoma, head and neck, liver or kidney cancer.

This sequence joins TRBV25-1 and TRBJ1-4; maybe TRBD1 (5 bases). V was pared by 5 bases and J by 8 bases, with 18 bases between. The germline gives CDR1 MGHDK, CDR2 SYGVNS. The CDR3 is made up of 15 amino acids. In nucleotides, the CDR3 is TGTGCCAGCAGTCCCAGGGAGGGGACCAGGGAAAAACTGTTTTTT. Its translation: CASSPREGTREKLFF. Full variable domain (missing parts from reference TRBV25-1 and TRBJ1-4): EADIYQTPRYLVIGTGKKITLECSQTMGHDKMYWYQQDPGMELHLIHYSYGVNSTEKGDLSSESTVSRIRTEHFPLTLESARPSHTSQYLCASSPREGTREKLFFGSGTQLSVL.

V and J are TRBV4-3 and TRBJ1-4; 11 positions agree with TRBD1. V shed 0 bases and J 7 bases; nucleotides not matched to a gene: 4. Germline lookup yields CDR1 LGHNA and CDR2 YSLEER. The length of the CDR3 is 16 residues. The CDR3 loop is CASSQDTGTGGEKLFF. The DNA for the CDR3 is TGCGCCAGCAGCCAAGACACCGGGACAGGGGGTGAAAAACTGTTTTTT.

The rearrangement joins TRBV18 to TRBJ2-7, with D tentatively TRBD2 (6 bases). Per the germline V gene, CDR1 is KGHSH and CDR2 is LQKENI. Trimming removed 3 bases at V and 5 bases at J, with 11 bases between. The CDR3 sequence is 13 residues long. The CDR3 loop is CASSPSGTDEQYF. The CDR3 DNA follows: TGTGCCAGCTCACCGTCCGGGACTGACGAGCAGTACTTC.

V is TRBV4-1 and J is TRBJ2-2; the match to TRBD2 covers 8 bases. The CDR3 sequence is 16 residues long. CDR1 is MGHRA, CDR2 YSYEKL, per germline. The V and J ends lost 0 bases and 5 bases, in that order; junction bases with no gene match: 5. Here the CDR3 DNA reads TGCGCCAGCAGCCAAGAAGGACTAGCCCCTACCGGGGAGCTGTTTTTT. Residues: CASSQEGLAPTGELFF.

This clone is labeled medium-sized. The gene calls are TRBV25-1 and TRBJ1-2; weak D call: TRBD1 (6 bases). CDR1 is MGHDK, CDR2 SYGVNS, per germline. Trimming stripped 7 bases from V and 4 bases from J, with 13 bases between. CDR3 length: 13 residues. CDR3: CASTGAESYGYTF. The CDR3 nucleotides are TGTGCCAGCACGGGGGCCGAGTCCTATGGCTACACCTTC.

The chain carries TRBV11-3 and TRBJ1-1; D gene uncertain. The CDR3 consists of 15 residues. Germline CDR1 and CDR2: SGHNT and YENEEA. Trimming pared 1 base from V and 1 base from J, leaving 10 bases between. As DNA, the CDR3 is TGTGCCAGCAGCTTAGTAAACTGGGGGAACACTGAAGCTTTCTTT. It encodes CASSLVNWGNTEAFF. Combining the CDR3 with reference TRBV11-3 and TRBJ1-1 gives the whole variable domain EAGVVQSPRYKIIEKKQPVAFWCNPISGHNTLYWYLQNLGQGPELLIRYENEEAVDDSQLPKDRFSAERLKGVDSTLKIQPAELGDSAVYLCASSLVNWGNTEAFFGQGTRLTVV.

The V and J genes are TRBV5-1 and TRBJ2-7; TRBD1 matches at 8 bases. The CDR3 contains 15 residues. Germline values: CDR1 SGHRS, CDR2 YFSETQ. V lost 3 bases, J lost 2 bases, and 7 bases stayed unmatched. The CDR3 nucleotides are TGCGCCAGCAGCTACGGGACAGGAGAGACCTACGAGCAGTACTTC. Translating gives CASSYGTGETYEQYF.

The V call is TRBV5-1, the J call TRBJ1-1; D perhaps matches TRBD1 (6 bases). The CDR3 sequence is 15 residues long. Trimming removed 0 bases at V and 7 bases at J, with 16 bases between. Germline CDR1 reads SGHRS; CDR2 reads YFSETQ. The CDR3: CASSLAGQRKLEAFF. As DNA, the CDR3 is TGCGCCAGCAGCTTGGCCGGACAGCGGAAGCTTGAAGCTTTCTTT. The entire variable domain, with the rest obtained from reference TRBV5-1 and TRBJ1-1, is as follows: KAGVTQTPRYLIKTRGQQVTLSCSPISGHRSVSWYQQTPGQGLQFLFEYFSETQRNKGNFPGRFSGRQFSNSRSEMNVSTLELGDSALYLCASSLAGQRKLEAFFGQGTRLTVV.

This clone occurred once. The rearrangement joins TRBV28 to TRBJ2-3; D call uncertain. The V and J ends lost 3 bases and 1 base respectively, with 8 bases between them. There are 14 residues in the CDR3. Looked up from germline, CDR1 is MDHEN and CDR2 is SYDVKM. The CDR3 is CASSFGPRTDTQYF. The CDR3, as DNA: TGTGCCAGCAGTTTCGGACCTCGCACAGATACGCAGTATTTT.

The chain is built from TRBV6-6 and TRBJ2-1; 7 bases line up with TRBD1. Germline CDR1 and CDR2: MNHNY and SVGAGI (reference sequence). The CDR3 sequence is 15 residues long. V shed 6 bases and J 10 bases; nucleotides not matched to a gene: 15. DNA of the CDR3: TGTGCCAGCAGCCTGTATCCGACAGGGATGGGGGAGCAGTTCTTC. This sequence encodes CASSLYPTGMGEQFF.

J is TRBJ1-2 and V is TRBV7-2; D unclear. V lost 5 bases to trimming and J lost 4 bases, with 14 bases between them. The CDR3 has 14 residues. CDR1 is SGHTA, CDR2 FQGNSA, per germline. CDR3 loop: CASSPDHSTYGYTF. The CDR3 nucleotides are TGTGCCAGCAGCCCAGACCACTCGACCTATGGCTACACCTTC.

CDR3 sequence: CAIRASGGPGYYEQYF. CDR3 in DNA: TGTGCCATCAGAGCCAGCGGGGGGCCGGGGTACTACGAGCAGTACTTC. This sequence joins TRBV10-3 and TRBJ2-7; 9 nucleotides match TRBD2. The CDR3 runs to 16 residues. With 6 bases clipped from V and 3 bases from J, the junction kept 12 bases outside the gene matches. Germline values: CDR1 ENHRY, CDR2 SYGVKD.

The chain carries TRBV6-1 and TRBJ1-1; D unresolved. CDR1 is MNHNS, CDR2 SASEGT, per germline. The CDR3 is 11 residues long. The germline V and J ends were trimmed by 7 bases and 0 bases, with 3 bases remaining between them. In DNA, the CDR3 is TGTGCCAGCAAGGTGAACACTGAAGCTTTCTTT. As protein: CASKVNTEAFF.